These T cell receptor beta chains were read from a single sample in a study of cytomegalovirus exposure and HLA in healthy donors. The protocol was immunoSEQ multiplex PCR, while the TCRdb copy is restricted to in-frame clones and leaves out a portion. The data hold about 160,000 clones, with around 80% observed a single time. The sequencing input was PBMCs. Receptors originate from a woman aged 40 to 50 in good health and CMV-seronegative. CDR3s include the opening cysteine and the closing phenylalanine or tryptophan. A D gene is named only where the DNA matches it firmly. Some rows have no size entry. The others give once, few or many, or a class for an expanded clone.

CDR3 protein: CASASSTGGGHEQYF
CDR3 DNA: TGTGCCAGCGCTTCTTCGACAGGGGGAGGGCACGAGCAGTACTTC
D gene: TRBD1
V gene: TRBV25-1
clone size: .
J gene: TRBJ2-7

CDR3 protein: CSALAPGLEAFF
CDR3 DNA: TGCAGCGCCCTGGCGCCCGGACTTGAAGCTTTCTTT
D gene: .
V gene: TRBV29-1
clone size: .
J gene: TRBJ1-1

CDR3 protein: CASSLGAENEQFF
CDR3 DNA: TGCGCCAGCAGCTTGGGGGCAGAGAATGAGCAGTTCTTC
D gene: .
V gene: TRBV5-1
clone size: .
J gene: TRBJ2-1

CDR3 protein: CASRWTSGSRETQYF
CDR3 DNA: TGTGCCAGCAGGTGGACTAGCGGGAGTAGGGAGACCCAGTACTTC
D gene: TRBD2
V gene: TRBV28
clone size: .
J gene: TRBJ2-5

CDR3 protein: CSVRLAANEQFF
CDR3 DNA: TGCAGCGTTCGGCTAGCGGCCAATGAGCAGTTCTTC
D gene: TRBD2
V gene: TRBV29-1
clone size: few
J gene: TRBJ2-1

CDR3 protein: CASFLAGGSETQYF
CDR3 DNA: TGTGCCAGCTTCTTAGCGGGAGGATCGGAGACCCAGTACTTC
D gene: TRBD2
V gene: TRBV7-9
clone size: .
J gene: TRBJ2-5

CDR3 protein: CASSPGRRVGYTF
CDR3 DNA: TGTGCCAGCAGCCCCGGGAGAAGGGTTGGCTACACCTTC
D gene: .
V gene: TRBV11-2
clone size: .
J gene: TRBJ1-2

CDR3 protein: CAIGKTSGRAGANVLTF
CDR3 DNA: TGTGCCATCGGGAAGACTAGCGGGAGAGCTGGGGCCAACGTCCTGACTTTC
D gene: TRBD2
V gene: TRBV10-3
clone size: .
J gene: TRBJ2-6

CDR3 protein: CAAGGEFTYEQYF
CDR3 DNA: TGTGCCGCAGGGGGTGAATTCACCTACGAGCAGTACTTC
D gene: TRBD1
V gene: TRBV7-9
clone size: .
J gene: TRBJ2-7

CDR3 protein: CASSPRAGGLGANTEAFF
CDR3 DNA: TGTGCCAGCTCACCACGTGCAGGGGGATTGGGGGCTAACACTGAAGCTTTCTTT
D gene: TRBD1
V gene: TRBV18
clone size: once
J gene: TRBJ1-1

CDR3 protein: CASSYSIDTLYF
CDR3 DNA: TGTGCCAGCAGTTACTCAATTGACACTCTGTACTTC
D gene: .
V gene: TRBV6-6
clone size: .
J gene: TRBJ2-7

CDR3 protein: CAISEGPQTALLESPLHF
CDR3 DNA: TGTGCCATCAGTGAGGGCCCGCAGACAGCCCTCCTCGAATCACCCCTCCACTTT
D gene: .
V gene: TRBV10-3
clone size: once
J gene: TRBJ1-6

CDR3 protein: CASSPLGGDGSGYTF
CDR3 DNA: TGCGCCAGCAGCCCCCTCGGTGGGGACGGGAGTGGCTACACCTTC
D gene: .
V gene: TRBV5-1
clone size: .
J gene: TRBJ1-2

CDR3 protein: CAWRKQGAGGNYGYTF
CDR3 DNA: TGTGCCTGGAGGAAACAGGGGGCAGGGGGGAACTATGGCTACACCTTC
D gene: TRBD1
V gene: TRBV30
clone size: .
J gene: TRBJ1-2

CDR3 protein: CAWSVARDSTDTQYF
CDR3 DNA: TGTGCCTGGAGTGTGGCGCGGGACTCCACAGATACGCAGTATTTT
D gene: .
V gene: TRBV30
clone size: .
J gene: TRBJ2-3

CDR3 protein: CASSLGARGTEAFF
CDR3 DNA: TGCGCCAGCAGCTTGGGAGCCAGGGGCACTGAAGCTTTCTTT
D gene: .
V gene: TRBV5-1
clone size: .
J gene: TRBJ1-1

CDR3 protein: CASSLEGEGLYEQYF
CDR3 DNA: TGTGCCAGCAGCTTAGAGGGGGAGGGCCTATACGAGCAGTACTTC
D gene: .
V gene: TRBV7-8
clone size: .
J gene: TRBJ2-7

CDR3 protein: CASSDPPTPRGHPLNTQYF
CDR3 DNA: TGTGCCAGCAGTGACCCCCCGACTCCTCGGGGACACCCTCTAAACACGCAGTATTTT
D gene: .
V gene: TRBV9
clone size: .
J gene: TRBJ2-3

CDR3 protein: CASSPGGGADYGYTF
CDR3 DNA: TGTGCCAGCTCACCCGGCGGGGGCGCGGACTATGGCTACACCTTC
D gene: .
V gene: TRBV18
clone size: .
J gene: TRBJ1-2

CDR3 protein: CASSLMGGQRQFF
CDR3 DNA: TGCGCCAGCAGCTTGATGGGCGGACAAAGGCAGTTCTTC
D gene: .
V gene: TRBV5-1
clone size: .
J gene: TRBJ2-1

CDR3 protein: CASTSIGGEQYF
CDR3 DNA: TGTGCCAGCACCTCTATAGGGGGAGAGCAGTACTTC
D gene: .
V gene: TRBV27
clone size: .
J gene: TRBJ2-7

CDR3 protein: CASTREGFTGELFF
CDR3 DNA: TGTGCCAGCACCCGGGAGGGCTTTACCGGGGAGCTGTTTTTT
D gene: TRBD2
V gene: TRBV6-1
clone size: .
J gene: TRBJ2-2

CDR3 protein: CATTTGEASPLHF
CDR3 DNA: TGTGCCACCACGACAGGGGAAGCTTCACCCCTCCACTTT
D gene: TRBD1
V gene: TRBV19
clone size: .
J gene: TRBJ1-6

CDR3 protein: CASSYAGTEKLFF
CDR3 DNA: TGTGCCAGCAGTTACGCCGGGACAGAAAAACTGTTTTTT
D gene: .
V gene: TRBV6-5
clone size: .
J gene: TRBJ1-4

CDR3 protein: CASSVGRGGEPQHF
CDR3 DNA: TGTGCCAGCAGTGTGGGCAGGGGTGGGGAGCCCCAGCATTTT
D gene: .
V gene: TRBV2
clone size: once
J gene: TRBJ1-5

CDR3 protein: CASSLSLREGELFF
CDR3 DNA: TGTGCCAGCAGTTTATCCCTTCGCGAAGGGGAGCTGTTTTTT
D gene: .
V gene: TRBV27
clone size: .
J gene: TRBJ2-2

CDR3 protein: CASSLKGVLPGPWEQYF
CDR3 DNA: TGTGCCAGCAGCTTAAAGGGGGTCCTACCCGGCCCCTGGGAGCAGTACTTC
D gene: .
V gene: TRBV7-9
clone size: .
J gene: TRBJ2-7

CDR3 protein: CASSRKLAWEETQYF
CDR3 DNA: TGCGCCAGCAGCCGTAAACTAGCGTGGGAAGAGACCCAGTACTTC
D gene: TRBD2
V gene: TRBV5-1
clone size: .
J gene: TRBJ2-5

CDR3 protein: CASSLPGQGAYEKLFF
CDR3 DNA: TGTGCCAGCAGTCTCCCGGGACAGGGGGCCTATGAAAAACTGTTTTTT
D gene: TRBD1
V gene: TRBV9
clone size: .
J gene: TRBJ1-4

CDR3 protein: CASSSRTEYEQYF
CDR3 DNA: TGTGCCAGTAGTTCCCGGACTGAGTACGAGCAGTACTTC
D gene: .
V gene: TRBV19
clone size: .
J gene: TRBJ2-7

CDR3 protein: CASSLATGNTEAFF
CDR3 DNA: TGCGCCAGCAGCTTGGCCACAGGAAACACTGAAGCTTTCTTT
D gene: .
V gene: TRBV5-1
clone size: once
J gene: TRBJ1-1

CDR3 protein: CAWSPPTGTNEKLFF
CDR3 DNA: TGTGCCTGGAGCCCCCCCACGGGGACTAATGAAAAACTGTTTTTT
D gene: .
V gene: TRBV30
clone size: .
J gene: TRBJ1-4

CDR3 protein: CASSVLLAVIPSYEQYF
CDR3 DNA: TGTGCCAGCAGTGTCCTACTAGCGGTGATTCCCTCCTACGAGCAGTACTTC
D gene: TRBD2
V gene: TRBV6-1
clone size: few
J gene: TRBJ2-7

CDR3 protein: CASSYGGGGYGYTF
CDR3 DNA: TGTGCCAGCAGTTATGGGGGGGGCGGCTATGGCTACACCTTC
D gene: .
V gene: TRBV6-6
clone size: few
J gene: TRBJ1-2

CDR3 protein: CAWSLSAYEQYF
CDR3 DNA: TGTGCCTGGAGTTTATCTGCCTACGAGCAGTACTTC
D gene: .
V gene: TRBV30
clone size: .
J gene: TRBJ2-7

CDR3 protein: CSVAWRGGTEAFF
CDR3 DNA: TGCAGCGTTGCTTGGAGGGGCGGCACTGAAGCTTTCTTT
D gene: .
V gene: TRBV29-1
clone size: .
J gene: TRBJ1-1

CDR3 protein: CASSYSGLAGAGELFF
CDR3 DNA: TGTGCCAGCAGTTACTCGGGGCTAGCGGGAGCCGGGGAGCTGTTTTTT
D gene: TRBD2
V gene: TRBV6-6
clone size: .
J gene: TRBJ2-2

CDR3 protein: CASSEGGPSLEQYF
CDR3 DNA: TGTGCCAGCAGTGAGGGAGGCCCCTCCCTCGAGCAGTACTTC
D gene: .
V gene: TRBV6-1
clone size: .
J gene: TRBJ2-7

CDR3 protein: CASSLQGADADTQYF
CDR3 DNA: TGCGCCAGCAGCTTACAGGGAGCCGATGCAGATACGCAGTATTTT
D gene: .
V gene: TRBV5-1
clone size: .
J gene: TRBJ2-3

CDR3 protein: CASSPTGGLRGNEQFF
CDR3 DNA: TGTGCCAGCAGCCCTACCGGCGGTCTCCGGGGCAATGAGCAGTTCTTC
D gene: .
V gene: TRBV7-8
clone size: few
J gene: TRBJ2-1

CDR3 protein: CASSQGLGGDQPQHF
CDR3 DNA: TGTGCCAGCAGTCAGGGCTTGGGCGGTGATCAGCCCCAGCATTTT
D gene: .
V gene: TRBV28
clone size: .
J gene: TRBJ1-5

CDR3 protein: CAWARGYNEQFF
CDR3 DNA: TGTGCCTGGGCCCGGGGTTACAATGAGCAGTTCTTC
D gene: .
V gene: TRBV30
clone size: .
J gene: TRBJ2-1

CDR3 protein: CASSETGELGTEAFF
CDR3 DNA: TGTGCCAGCAGCGAAACAGGGGAGTTGGGCACTGAAGCTTTCTTT
D gene: TRBD1
V gene: TRBV9
clone size: .
J gene: TRBJ1-1

CDR3 protein: CASSPKRDTGELFF
CDR3 DNA: TGTGCCAGCTCACCAAAGAGAGACACCGGGGAGCTGTTTTTT
D gene: .
V gene: TRBV18
clone size: .
J gene: TRBJ2-2

CDR3 protein: CASSRTPGLAGPNEQFF
CDR3 DNA: TGCGCCAGCAGCCGCACCCCGGGACTAGCGGGCCCCAATGAGCAGTTCTTC
D gene: TRBD2
V gene: TRBV5-1
clone size: .
J gene: TRBJ2-1

CDR3 protein: CASRQGRSNTEAFF
CDR3 DNA: TGTGCCAGCAGACAGGGACGGTCGAACACTGAAGCTTTCTTT
D gene: .
V gene: TRBV7-3
clone size: .
J gene: TRBJ1-1

CDR3 protein: CASAGRYGYTF
CDR3 DNA: TGTGCCAGCGCAGGGCGCTATGGCTACACCTTC
D gene: .
V gene: TRBV6-6
clone size: .
J gene: TRBJ1-2

CDR3 protein: CASSLLRQGNTEAFF
CDR3 DNA: TGTGCCAGCAGCTTATTACGCCAGGGGAACACTGAAGCTTTCTTT
D gene: .
V gene: TRBV11-1
clone size: .
J gene: TRBJ1-1

CDR3 protein: CASSRAGEETQYF
CDR3 DNA: TGTGCCAGCAGCCGCGCTGGAGAGGAGACCCAGTACTTC
D gene: .
V gene: TRBV4-2
clone size: .
J gene: TRBJ2-5

CDR3 protein: CASSPLAGLAGETGELFF
CDR3 DNA: TGTGCCAGCAGTCCTTTAGCAGGACTAGCGGGAGAAACCGGGGAGCTGTTTTTT
D gene: TRBD2
V gene: TRBV7-6
clone size: .
J gene: TRBJ2-2

CDR3 protein: CASSLAGGGELFF
CDR3 DNA: TGTGCCAGCAGCTTAGCGGGAGGCGGGGAGCTGTTTTTT
D gene: .
V gene: TRBV7-9
clone size: .
J gene: TRBJ2-2

CDR3 protein: CASSPTEGKAFF
CDR3 DNA: TGTGCCAGCAGCCCCACGGAGGGGAAAGCTTTCTTT
D gene: .
V gene: TRBV6-5
clone size: .
J gene: TRBJ1-1

CDR3 protein: CASSLGGYNEQFF
CDR3 DNA: TGCGCCAGCAGCTTGGGAGGGTACAATGAGCAGTTCTTC
D gene: .
V gene: TRBV5-1
clone size: .
J gene: TRBJ2-1

CDR3 protein: CASTLEYRSYEQYF
CDR3 DNA: TGTGCCAGCACCTTAGAGTACAGGAGCTACGAGCAGTACTTC
D gene: .
V gene: TRBV7-8
clone size: .
J gene: TRBJ2-7

CDR3 protein: CASSLRGYSGNTIYF
CDR3 DNA: TGTGCCAGCAGTCTCAGGGGCTACTCTGGAAACACCATATATTTT
D gene: .
V gene: TRBV9
clone size: .
J gene: TRBJ1-3